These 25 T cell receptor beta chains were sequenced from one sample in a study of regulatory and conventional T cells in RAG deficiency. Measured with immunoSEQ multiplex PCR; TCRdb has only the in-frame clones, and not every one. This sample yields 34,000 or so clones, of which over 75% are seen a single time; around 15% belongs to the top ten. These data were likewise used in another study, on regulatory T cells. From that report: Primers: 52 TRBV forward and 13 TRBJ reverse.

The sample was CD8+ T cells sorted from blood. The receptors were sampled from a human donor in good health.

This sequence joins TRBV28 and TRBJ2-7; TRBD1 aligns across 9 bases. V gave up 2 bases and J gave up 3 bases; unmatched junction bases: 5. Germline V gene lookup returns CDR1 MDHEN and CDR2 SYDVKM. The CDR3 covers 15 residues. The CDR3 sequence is CASSLRDRVLYEQYF. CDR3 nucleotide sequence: TGTGCCAGCAGTTTACGGGACAGGGTGCTCTACGAGCAGTACTTC.

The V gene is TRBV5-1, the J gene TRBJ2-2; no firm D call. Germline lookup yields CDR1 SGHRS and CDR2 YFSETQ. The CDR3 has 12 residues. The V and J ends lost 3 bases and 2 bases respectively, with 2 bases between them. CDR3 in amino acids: CASSYNTGELFF. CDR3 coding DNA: TGCGCCAGCAGCTATAACACCGGGGAGCTGTTTTTT.

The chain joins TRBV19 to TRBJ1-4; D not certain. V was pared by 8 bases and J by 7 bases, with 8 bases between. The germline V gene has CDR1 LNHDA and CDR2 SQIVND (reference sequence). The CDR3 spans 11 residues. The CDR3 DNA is TGTGCCAGTCAAATGACTGAAAAACTGTTTTTT. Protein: CASQMTEKLFF.

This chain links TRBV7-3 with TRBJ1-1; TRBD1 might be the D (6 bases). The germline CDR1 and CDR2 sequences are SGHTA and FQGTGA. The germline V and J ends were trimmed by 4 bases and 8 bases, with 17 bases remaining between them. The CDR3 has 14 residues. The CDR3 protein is CASSSGQPLSEAFF. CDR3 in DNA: TGTGCCAGCAGCTCGGGACAACCGTTGAGCGAAGCTTTCTTT.

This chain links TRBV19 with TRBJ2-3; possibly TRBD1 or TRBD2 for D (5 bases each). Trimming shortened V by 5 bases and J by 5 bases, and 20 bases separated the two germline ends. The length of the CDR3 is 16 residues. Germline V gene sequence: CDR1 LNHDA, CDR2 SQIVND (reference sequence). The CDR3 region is CASSSFSSVGEDTQYF. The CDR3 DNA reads TGTGCCAGTAGTTCCTTCTCTTCGGTGGGGGAAGATACGCAGTATTTT.

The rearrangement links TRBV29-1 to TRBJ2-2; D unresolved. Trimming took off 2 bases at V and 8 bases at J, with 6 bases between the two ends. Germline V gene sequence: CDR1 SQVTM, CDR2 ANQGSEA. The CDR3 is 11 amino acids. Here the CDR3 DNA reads TGCAGCGTTGAATCACTGGGGGAGCTGTTTTTT. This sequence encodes CSVESLGELFF.

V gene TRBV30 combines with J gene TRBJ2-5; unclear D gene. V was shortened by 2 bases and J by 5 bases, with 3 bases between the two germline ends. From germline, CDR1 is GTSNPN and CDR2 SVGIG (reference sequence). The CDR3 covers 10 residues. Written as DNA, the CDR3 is TGTGCCTGGAGTTCGGAGACCCAGTACTTC. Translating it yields CAWSSETQYF.

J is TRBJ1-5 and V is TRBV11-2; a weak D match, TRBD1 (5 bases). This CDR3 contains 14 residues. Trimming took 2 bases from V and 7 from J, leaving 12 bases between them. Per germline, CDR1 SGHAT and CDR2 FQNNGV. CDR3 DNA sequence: TGTGCCAGCAGCTTATTGGCAGGGAGCCAGCCCCAGCATTTT. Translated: CASSLLAGSQPQHF.

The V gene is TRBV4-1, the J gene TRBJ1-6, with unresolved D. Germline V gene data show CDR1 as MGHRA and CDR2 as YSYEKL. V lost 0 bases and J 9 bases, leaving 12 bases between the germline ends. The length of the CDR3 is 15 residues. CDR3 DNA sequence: TGCGCCAGCAGCCAAGACGAGACGGGGTCTTCACCCCTCCACTTT. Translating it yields CASSQDETGSSPLHF.

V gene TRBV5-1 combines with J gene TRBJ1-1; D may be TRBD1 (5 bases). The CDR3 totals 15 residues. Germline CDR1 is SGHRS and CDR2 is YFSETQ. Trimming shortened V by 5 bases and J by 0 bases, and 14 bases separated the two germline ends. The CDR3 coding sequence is TGCGCCAGCAGAAGGGACGGACCTCTGAACACTGAAGCTTTCTTT. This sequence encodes CASRRDGPLNTEAFF.

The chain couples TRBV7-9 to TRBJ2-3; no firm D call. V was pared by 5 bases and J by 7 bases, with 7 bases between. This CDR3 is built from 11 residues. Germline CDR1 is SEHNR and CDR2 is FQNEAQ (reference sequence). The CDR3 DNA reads TGTGCCAGCAGCCGCCCAAATACGCAGTATTTT. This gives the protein CASSRPNTQYF.

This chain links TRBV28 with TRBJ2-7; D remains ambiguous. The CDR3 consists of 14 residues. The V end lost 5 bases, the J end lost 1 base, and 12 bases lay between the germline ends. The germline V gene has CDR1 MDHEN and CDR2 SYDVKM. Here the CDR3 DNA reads TGTGCCAGCAGTCAGGACCGAAAATCCTACGAGCAGTACTTC. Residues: CASSQDRKSYEQYF.

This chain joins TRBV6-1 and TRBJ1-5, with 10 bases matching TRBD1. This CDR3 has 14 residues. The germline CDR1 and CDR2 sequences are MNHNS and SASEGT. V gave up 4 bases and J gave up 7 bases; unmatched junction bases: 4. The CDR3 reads CASSARTGGQPQHF. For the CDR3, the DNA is TGTGCCAGCAGTGCCCGGACAGGGGGACAGCCCCAGCATTTT.

DNA for the CDR3: TGTGCCAGCAGCTTGGCGGGAGGATGGTACAATGAGCAGTTCTTC. Encoded protein: CASSLAGGWYNEQFF. The chain carries TRBV5-6 and TRBJ2-1, with 7 nucleotides matching TRBD2. J was trimmed by 4 bases and V by 0 bases; bases with no gene match: 4. Germline lookup yields CDR1 SGHDT and CDR2 YYEEEE. This CDR3 region has 15 residues.

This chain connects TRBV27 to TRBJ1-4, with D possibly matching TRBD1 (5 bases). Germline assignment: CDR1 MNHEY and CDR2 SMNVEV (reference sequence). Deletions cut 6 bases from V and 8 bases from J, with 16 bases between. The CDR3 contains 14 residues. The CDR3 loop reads CASRLRGGYEKLFF. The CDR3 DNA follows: TGTGCCAGCAGGCTTCGGGGGGGATACGAAAAACTGTTTTTT.

Here the CDR3 DNA reads TGTGCCAGCAGCTTAGTAAAGAGCGTGCAACCCTCCTACGAGCAGTACTTC. Protein sequence: CASSLVKSVQPSYEQYF. The chain uses TRBV11-1 and TRBJ2-7; D not certain. Trimming removed 1 base at V and 0 bases at J, with 16 bases between. The CDR3 is made up of 17 amino acids. CDR1 is SGHAT, CDR2 FQDESV, per germline (reference sequence).

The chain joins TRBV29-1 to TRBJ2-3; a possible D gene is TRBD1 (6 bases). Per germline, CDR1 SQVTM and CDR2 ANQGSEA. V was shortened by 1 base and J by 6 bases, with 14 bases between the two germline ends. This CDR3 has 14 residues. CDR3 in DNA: TGCAGCGTTGAAGTGTACAGGGATTACGATACGCAGTATTTT. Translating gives CSVEVYRDYDTQYF.

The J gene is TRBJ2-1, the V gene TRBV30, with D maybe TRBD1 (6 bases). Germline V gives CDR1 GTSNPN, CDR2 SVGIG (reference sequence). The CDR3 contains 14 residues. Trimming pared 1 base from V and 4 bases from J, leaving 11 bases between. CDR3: CAWSGERGYNEQFF. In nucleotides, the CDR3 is TGTGCCTGGAGTGGGGAAAGGGGGTACAATGAGCAGTTCTTC. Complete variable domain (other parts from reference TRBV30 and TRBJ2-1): SQTIHQWPATLVQPVGSPLSLECTVEGTSNPNLYWYRQAAGRGLQLLFYSVGIGQISSEVPQNLSASRPQDRQFILSSKKLLLSDSGFYLCAWSGERGYNEQFFGPGTRLTVL.

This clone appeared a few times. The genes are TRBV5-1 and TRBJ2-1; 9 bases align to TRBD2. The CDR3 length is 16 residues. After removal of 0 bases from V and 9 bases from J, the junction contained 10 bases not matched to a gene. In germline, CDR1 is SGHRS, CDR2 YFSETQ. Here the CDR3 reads CASSLGLSGSGGEQFF. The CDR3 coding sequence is TGCGCCAGCAGCTTGGGTCTTAGCGGGAGCGGGGGTGAGCAGTTCTTC.

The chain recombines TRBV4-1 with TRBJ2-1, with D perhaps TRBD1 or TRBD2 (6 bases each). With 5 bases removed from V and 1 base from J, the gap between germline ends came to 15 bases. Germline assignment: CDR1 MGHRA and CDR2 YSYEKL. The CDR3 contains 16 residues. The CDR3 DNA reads TGCGCCAGCAGCTCCTCGGGGGCCTCGTCCTACAATGAGCAGTTCTTC. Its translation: CASSSSGASSYNEQFF.

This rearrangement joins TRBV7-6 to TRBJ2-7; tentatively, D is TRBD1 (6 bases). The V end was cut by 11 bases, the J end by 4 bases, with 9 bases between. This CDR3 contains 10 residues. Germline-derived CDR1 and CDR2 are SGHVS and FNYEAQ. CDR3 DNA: TGTGCCCCAGGGGAATACGAGCAGTACTTC. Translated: CAPGEYEQYF.

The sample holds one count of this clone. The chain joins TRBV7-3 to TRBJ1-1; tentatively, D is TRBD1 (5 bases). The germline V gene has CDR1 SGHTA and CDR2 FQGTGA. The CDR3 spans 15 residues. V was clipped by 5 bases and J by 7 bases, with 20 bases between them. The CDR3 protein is CASSPLGRGRGEAFF. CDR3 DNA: TGTGCCAGCAGCCCGCTGGGGCGGGGACGGGGTGAAGCTTTCTTT.

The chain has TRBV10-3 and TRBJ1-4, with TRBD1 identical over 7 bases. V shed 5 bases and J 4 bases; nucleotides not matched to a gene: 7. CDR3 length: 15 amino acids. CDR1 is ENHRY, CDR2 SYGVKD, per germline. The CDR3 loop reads CAISRGTEDNEKLFF. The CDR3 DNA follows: TGTGCCATCAGTCGAGGGACAGAAGATAATGAAAAACTGTTTTTT.

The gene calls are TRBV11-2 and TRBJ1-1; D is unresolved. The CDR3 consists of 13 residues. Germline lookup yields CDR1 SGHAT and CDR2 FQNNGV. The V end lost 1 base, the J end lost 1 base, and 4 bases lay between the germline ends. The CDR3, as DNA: TGTGCCAGCAGCTTAGCAAAGAACACTGAAGCTTTCTTT. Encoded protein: CASSLAKNTEAFF.

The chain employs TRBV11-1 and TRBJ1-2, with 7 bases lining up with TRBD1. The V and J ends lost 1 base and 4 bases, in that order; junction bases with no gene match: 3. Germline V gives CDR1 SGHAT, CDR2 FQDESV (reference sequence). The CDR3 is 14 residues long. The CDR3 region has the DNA TGTGCCAGCAGCTTAGGAGGGGGCTCCTATGGCTACACCTTC. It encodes CASSLGGGSYGYTF.